Listed below are T cell receptor beta chains from one sample, sequenced in a study of CD8+CD57+ T cells in acquired aplastic anemia. One entry per CDR3 protein, called by TCRdb with MiXCR from the reads. The sample consists of about 160,000 distinct CDR3 sequences, around half of them appearing once. The source material was sorted CD4+, CD8+, or CD8+CD57+ T cells (not recorded which) from PBMCs. These receptors originate from a human donor with aplastic anemia. CDR3s include the opening cysteine and the closing phenylalanine or tryptophan.

>TRBJ2-7|TRBV10-3
CAISDQQGPYEQYF
>TRBJ2-7|TRBV5-4
CASSLSWGREQYF
>TRBJ2-7|TRBV7-9
CARKGGLPEQYF
>TRBJ2-7|TRBV6-1
CASSPRSYEQYF
>TRBJ2-1|TRBV3-1
CASSHSDRAYNEQFF
>TRBJ1-1|TRBV7-2
CASSLAVGGGKPEAFF
>TRBJ2-7|TRBV20-1
CSASPRGFYEQYF
>TRBJ2-1|TRBV30
CAWRADTEQFF
>TRBJ1-1|TRBV5-4
CASSLEFSPLPNTEAFF
>TRBJ1-2|TRBV2
CASTWTLGMSYGYTF
>TRBJ1-2|TRBV6-1
CASSPGQLYGYTF
>TRBJ1-5|TRBV19
CASTNSGNQPQHF
>TRBJ2-5|TRBV24-1
CATSDSATASETQYF
>TRBJ1-5|TRBV4-1
CASSQDRAGYQPQHF
>TRBJ1-4|TRBV2
CASSGGTGNEKLFF
>TRBJ1-1|TRBV2
CASSLRGIQAEAFF
>TRBJ1-6|TRBV13
CAIRQESSYNSPLHF
>TRBJ2-6|TRBV16
CASSFGGSGANILTF
>TRBJ2-5|TRBV9
CASSAGQPVETQYF
>TRBJ2-5|TRBV4-1
CASSPRAGAGGGETQYF
>TRBJ2-2|TRBV7-9
CATLSTLGGELFF
>TRBJ2-7|TRBV12-3/TRBV12-4
CASQQTTDPSYEQYF
>TRBJ1-6|TRBV10-3
CAISVRGVNDNSPLHF
>TRBJ2-1|TRBV2
CASSGTSGYNEQFF
>TRBJ2-3|TRBV20-1
CSAPQGGTDTQYF
>TRBJ2-3|TRBV20-1
CSADNYGADTQYF
>TRBJ2-2|TRBV15
CATSRGRTGELFF
>TRBJ1-4|TRBV10-3
CAISQKKLFF
>TRBJ1-1|TRBV9
CASSVGAGVLGGLTEAFF
>TRBJ2-1|TRBV19
CASSMQLAGEQFF
>TRBJ2-1|TRBV4-3
CASSQGPGVNEQFF